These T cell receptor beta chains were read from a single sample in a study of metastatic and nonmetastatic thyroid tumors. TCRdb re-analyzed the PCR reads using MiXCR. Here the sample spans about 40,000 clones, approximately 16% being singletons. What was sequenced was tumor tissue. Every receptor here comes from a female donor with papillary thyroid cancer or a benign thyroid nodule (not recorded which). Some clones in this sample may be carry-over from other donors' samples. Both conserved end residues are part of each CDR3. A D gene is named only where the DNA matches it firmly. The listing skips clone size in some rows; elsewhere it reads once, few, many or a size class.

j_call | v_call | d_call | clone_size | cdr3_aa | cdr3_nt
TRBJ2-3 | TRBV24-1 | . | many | CATSDPGRDTQYF | TGTGCCACCAGTGATCCTGGACGGGATACGCAGTATTTT
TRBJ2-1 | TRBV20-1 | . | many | CSASDIVRGTYNEQFF | TGCAGTGCTAGTGATATAGTACGGGGGACATACAATGAACAGTTCTTC
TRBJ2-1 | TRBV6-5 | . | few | CASSYPRIHTYNEQFF | TGTGCCAGCAGTTACCCCAGGATCCACACCTACAATGAGCAGTTCTTC
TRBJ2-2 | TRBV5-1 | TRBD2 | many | CASSRNSGSFGGELFF | TGCGCCAGCAGCCGCAATAGCGGGAGCTTCGGCGGGGAGCTGTTTTTT
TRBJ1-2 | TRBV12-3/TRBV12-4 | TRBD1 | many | CASLSTDRGYGYTF | TGTGCCAGCCTTTCTACGGACAGGGGCTATGGCTACACCTTC
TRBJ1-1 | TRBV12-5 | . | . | CASGLLAGLEAFF | TGTGCTAGTGGTTTGCTGGCAGGGCTTGAAGCTTTCTTT
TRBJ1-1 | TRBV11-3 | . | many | CASSLVFVAGTEAFF | TGTGCCAGCAGCTTAGTTTTCGTAGCGGGGACTGAAGCTTTCTTT
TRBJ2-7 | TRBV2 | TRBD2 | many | CASMGGGSVYEQYF | TGTGCCAGCATGGGAGGCGGGAGTGTCTACGAGCAGTACTTC
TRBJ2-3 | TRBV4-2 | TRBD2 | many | CASSPVGSGISTDTQYF | TGTGCCAGCAGTCCGGTTGGTAGCGGGATTAGCACAGATACGCAGTATTTT
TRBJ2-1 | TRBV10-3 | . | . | CAISEGRGPPDEQFF | TGTGCCATCAGTGAGGGACGGGGGCCTCCCGATGAGCAGTTCTTC
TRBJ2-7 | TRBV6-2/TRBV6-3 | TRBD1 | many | CASSYETGVYYEQYF | TGTGCCAGCAGTTACGAGACAGGGGTTTACTACGAGCAGTACTTC